These T cell receptor beta chains were read from a single sample in a study of blood T cell repertoires in COVID-19. Clones were sequenced by immunoSEQ multiplex PCR, and TCRdb holds only the in-frame ones, with some missing. The sample holds 190,000 or so clones, about nine tenths seen once. The sequenced material came from PBMCs or T cells enriched from blood (not recorded which). All receptors derive from a man younger than 35 with acute COVID-19. The CDR3 runs from the conserved cysteine through the conserved F or W. The D gene is left open where the match is weak. Expanded clones are given a class, and other clones once, few, many or no size at all.

v_gene	abundance	j_gene	d_gene	CDR3aa	CDR3nt
TRBV10-3	.	TRBJ2-3	TRBD2	CAISRIESGRVTDTQYF	TGTGCCATCAGTAGAATCGAAAGCGGGAGGGTTACAGATACGCAGTATTTT
TRBV7-8	.	TRBJ2-7	.	CASSLVLAQFYEQYF	TGTGCCAGCAGCTTAGTTCTAGCCCAATTCTACGAGCAGTACTTC
TRBV27	.	TRBJ1-2	.	CASSNNRQQGVHGYTF	TGTGCCAGCAGTAATAACCGTCAACAGGGTGTTCATGGCTACACCTTC
TRBV28	.	TRBJ1-1	.	CASIQGLWDTEAFF	TGTGCCAGCATTCAGGGATTGTGGGACACTGAAGCTTTCTTT
TRBV27	.	TRBJ2-7	.	CASSAANSYEQYF	TGTGCCAGCAGTGCCGCTAACTCCTACGAGCAGTACTTC
TRBV2	.	TRBJ1-1	.	CASRARELNGNTEAFF	TGTGCCAGCAGGGCCCGGGAACTTAACGGGAACACTGAAGCTTTCTTT
TRBV28	.	TRBJ1-2	.	CAVGVLNYGYTF	TGTGCCGTTGGAGTTTTGAACTATGGCTACACCTTC
TRBV12-3/TRBV12-4	.	TRBJ2-7	TRBD2	CASSSGTNDEQYF	TGTGCCAGCAGTTCAGGGACTAATGACGAGCAGTACTTC
TRBV27	.	TRBJ2-7	.	CASRPEEERLPGYEQYF	TGTGCCAGCCGACCCGAGGAGGAAAGGCTACCAGGCTACGAGCAGTACTTC
TRBV7-3	.	TRBJ2-1	TRBD1	CASSLSSSTGGNEQFF	TGTGCCAGCAGCTTAAGTAGTAGTACAGGGGGCAATGAGCAGTTCTTC
TRBV27	.	TRBJ1-1	.	CASKLTGITEAFF	TGTGCCAGTAAATTAACAGGTATCACTGAAGCTTTCTTT
TRBV4-1	.	TRBJ2-3	.	CASSQDPPGVGFTDTQYF	TGCGCCAGCAGCCAGGATCCTCCCGGAGTCGGATTCACAGATACGCAGTATTTT
TRBV19	.	TRBJ1-2	TRBD1	CASSSGQGRLHGYTF	TGTGCCAGTAGTTCCGGACAGGGAAGGCTCCATGGCTACACCTTC
TRBV5-5	few	TRBJ2-7	TRBD1	CASSLQGTNGYEQYF	TGTGCCAGCAGCTTACAGGGGACGAACGGCTACGAGCAGTACTTC
TRBV4-1	.	TRBJ2-7	TRBD1	CASSKETGTGNEQYF	TGCGCCAGCAGCAAAGAAACCGGGACAGGAAACGAGCAGTACTTC
TRBV10-2	.	TRBJ2-2	.	CASSDSGELFF	TGCGCCAGCAGTGACTCCGGGGAGCTGTTTTTT
TRBV24-1	.	TRBJ2-1	TRBD1	CATNPGQGNEQFF	TGTGCCACCAATCCGGGACAGGGGAATGAGCAGTTCTTC
TRBV3-1/TRBV3-2	.	TRBJ2-7	TRBD2	CASSQGPEREDSRCEQYF	TGTGCCAGCAGCCAAGGGCCTGAGCGGGAGGATAGTCGTTGCGAGCAGTACTTC
TRBV28	.	TRBJ2-5	TRBD1	CASSPPGTGRTQYF	TGTGCCAGCAGTCCTCCGGGGACAGGGAGGACCCAGTACTTC
TRBV10-2	.	TRBJ1-2	TRBD1	CASSDRTGTRGGYTF	TGCGCCAGCAGTGATCGGACAGGGACAAGAGGAGGCTACACCTTC
TRBV27	.	TRBJ1-5	TRBD1	CASGQGGQPQHF	TGTGCCAGTGGACAGGGAGGTCAGCCCCAGCATTTT
TRBV7-8	once	TRBJ2-7	TRBD1	CASSWTGGSYEQYF	TGTGCCAGCAGCTGGACAGGAGGATCCTACGAGCAGTACTTC
TRBV7-9	once	TRBJ1-3	.	CASSLAQGNTIYF	TGTGCCAGCAGCTTAGCTCAGGGAAACACCATATATTTT
TRBV4-3	.	TRBJ2-1	.	CASSQLPRSYNEQFF	TGCGCCAGCAGCCAGCTACCCCGCTCCTACAATGAGCAGTTCTTC
TRBV28	.	TRBJ1-5	TRBD1	CASSFDRAQPQHF	TGTGCCAGCAGCTTTGACAGGGCCCAGCCCCAGCATTTT
TRBV28	.	TRBJ2-1	.	CASSFGGGQRYNEQFF	TGTGCCAGCAGTTTCGGGGGGGGACAGAGGTACAATGAGCAGTTCTTC
TRBV21-1	.	TRBJ1-2	.	CASSKLQGMGQGLFYGYTF	TGTGCCAGCAGCAAACTCCAAGGGATGGGACAGGGATTGTTCTATGGCTACACCTTC